This T cell receptor beta chain comes out of a study of T cell responses to AZD1222 COVID-19 vaccine (dated by TCRdb to about 2021). General notes on the study: Because spike-specific TCR depth and breadth did not differ between the two schedules, AZD1222 recipients who got a second dose at roughly 4 weeks were pooled with those who got a second dose at roughly 12 weeks. TCR sequencing was performed for 230 to 250 trial participants, of whom approximately 200 were given two doses of AZD1222 and approximately 25 were given two doses of MenACWY control vaccine. Enrollment into the trials was organized by age into subgroups of 18-55, 56-69 and 70-plus years, and those subgroups contained roughly 150, 30 and 60 TCR-sequenced participants, respectively. Overall results and qualifications from the work: Spike-specific TCR breadth and depth rose significantly after two AZD1222 doses compared with day 0 and with MenACWY recipients. Epitopes outside the regions mutated in the B.1.351 and B.1.1.7 variants were reportedly recognized by nearly half of the unique spike-specific TCRs. The vaccine-associated CD4 TCRs covered the entire spike protein, and the dominant responses fell in regions 160-218 and 743-854. Participants were mostly white British and included more females than males, and it was suggested by the authors that clonal diversity may have been underestimated. Conclusions about previously exposed vaccinees were limited because only six or seven AZD1222 recipients were SARS-CoV-2 seropositive at baseline. No day 14 peak-response samples were available, so repertoires were characterized only after the peak T cell response. The 56-69-year group was small, and its depth increase did not reach significance, likely because of low power.

The CDR3 regions of human TCRbeta chains were analyzed by immunosequencing. As for the authors' bioinformatics: Repertoire TCRs were checked for matches against a reference library of SARS-CoV-2-specific TCRs that had been generated using the MIRA antigen-specificity platform. Breadth was defined as the fraction of unique TCRs that were SARS-CoV-2-associated, and depth was defined as the fraction of total T cells that were SARS-CoV-2-associated. Using the MIRA data, every spike-specific TCR was mapped to the spike region that the TCR reacted to and assigned to either a CD4 or a CD8 class. Log10-transformed breadth and depth values were compared by one-way ANOVA with Sidak's multiple comparisons tests. Imported from immuneACCESS, the table was reduced by TCRdb to in-frame sequences with V and J called. These copies leave out some clones; in studies compared against another copy, an unresolved V gene accounts for under half, and the cause of the remainder is not known. D and trimming come from the DNA, and the V and J calls and clone size come from that table. The sample profile shows over 110,000 clones; just over 90% of them were found once. Around 5.4% of the sample is taken by the ten largest.

At the junction V is shortened by 6 bases and J by 1 base, with 9 bases in between. Measured from the cysteine to the phenylalanine, the CDR3 is 13 residues long. The read is trimmed to its CDR3 DNA, 39 bases read in frame from base 1. For CDR1 and CDR2, the germline V gene lists ENHRY and SYGVKD. About this clone: Its antigen remains undetermined. Base qualities were left out, and no much larger clone turns up one base away.

Explained via the paper, the time point label denotes: baseline before first vaccination. Vaccinee samples came from UK trials COV001 and COV002, including a single-blind randomized controlled phase 2/3 trial of AZD1222 (ChAdOx1 nCoV-19) in healthy adults. Trial participant PBMC samples were collected at day 0 and day 28 after the second dose for TCRbeta chain sequencing. The receptor comes from an adult in good health. The sample consisted of peripheral blood, taken on day 0 of AZD1222 vaccination. Recombination joined TRBV10-3 with TRBJ1-1, with the D gene not clear enough to name. The CDR3 region: CAISKDWNTEAFF. The DNA sequence reads TGTGCCATCAGCAAAGATTGGAACACTGAAGCTTTCTTT.